A selection of T cell receptor beta chains follows, all from one sample in a study of CD8 T cells in Susac syndrome. TCRdb reprocessed the immunoSEQ multiplex PCR reads with MiXCR, giving one entry per CDR3 protein. This table has about 190,000 distinct CDR3 sequences, roughly 90% appearing once. The source material was CD4+ T cells from PBMCs. The source is a human donor with Susac syndrome. Each CDR3 is given with its conserved first and last residue. D genes are given only for firm matches. Expanded clones are given a class, and other clones once, few, many or no size at all.

v_call	clone_size	j_call	d_call	cdr3_nt	cdr3_aa
TRBV7-3	.	TRBJ1-2	TRBD1	TGTGCCAGCAGCTCCCGGACAGGGGAGAACTACACCTTC	CASSSRTGENYTF
TRBV7-9	.	TRBJ2-7	TRBD1	TGTGCCAGCAGCTACCGGGACAGGGGTGGCGAGCAGTACTTC	CASSYRDRGGEQYF
TRBV9	.	TRBJ1-6	.	TGTGCCAGCAGCGGAGGGCAGGGTTATAATTCACCCCTCCACTTT	CASSGGQGYNSPLHF
TRBV6-1	.	TRBJ2-2	TRBD1	TGTGCCGGACAGGTGAACACCGGGGAGCTGTTTTTT	CAGQVNTGELFF
TRBV10-3	.	TRBJ1-5	.	TGTGCCATCAGTGACAGGGATCAGCCCCAGCATTTT	CAISDRDQPQHF
TRBV7-3	.	TRBJ2-2	.	TGTGCCAGCAGCTTCTCGGAGCGCACCGGGGAGCTGTTTTTT	CASSFSERTGELFF
TRBV3-1	.	TRBJ1-6	.	TGTGCCAGCAGCCAAGTGGCGGCAGGTTCGGTTTATAATTCACCCCTCCACTTT	CASSQVAAGSVYNSPLHF
TRBV9	once	TRBJ2-3	.	TGTGCCAGCACCACCACGTCCGCGGGCACAGATACGCAGTATTTT	CASTTTSAGTDTQYF
TRBV5-1	.	TRBJ2-1	TRBD2	TGCGCCAGCAGCTCTTCATTAACAGCGGGAGGGACCCACAATGAGCAGTTCTTC	CASSSSLTAGGTHNEQFF
TRBV20-1	.	TRBJ2-5	.	TGCAGTGCTAGAGTCGGGGTAGAGACCCAGTACTTC	CSARVGVETQYF
TRBV18	few	TRBJ2-3	.	TGTGCCAGCTCCTATGGGGGAACAGATACGCAGTATTTT	CASSYGGTDTQYF
TRBV18	.	TRBJ2-2	TRBD2	TGTGCCAGCTCACCCCCGGGACTATACAACACCGGGGAGCTGTTTTTT	CASSPPGLYNTGELFF
TRBV19	.	TRBJ2-5	TRBD2	TGTGCCACTACTAGCGGGGGACCCCTCTGGGCCCAGTACTTC	CATTSGGPLWAQYF
TRBV11-2	.	TRBJ2-1	TRBD2	TGTGCCAGCAGCCCTAGCGGGGGGAATTACAATGAGCAGTTCTTC	CASSPSGGNYNEQFF
TRBV27	once	TRBJ2-7	.	TGTGCCAGTCTACGGACACCTCAAGCCTACGAGCAGTACTTC	CASLRTPQAYEQYF
TRBV20-1	.	TRBJ2-7	.	TGCAGTGCTCCCAACTTTAGACTCGAACCTTACGAGCAGTACTTC	CSAPNFRLEPYEQYF
TRBV5-1	.	TRBJ2-7	TRBD2	TGCGCCAGCAGCTTGAGCAGCGGGAGAGTCTACGAGCAGTACTTC	CASSLSSGRVYEQYF
TRBV5-1	once	TRBJ2-3	.	TGCGCCAGCAGCTTGAGGGTCGGGGGGCACACAGATACGCAGTATTTT	CASSLRVGGHTDTQYF
TRBV3-1	.	TRBJ1-1	.	TGTGCCAGCAGCCCCGGGGATAAGTCCGAAGCTTTCTTT	CASSPGDKSEAFF
TRBV11-2	.	TRBJ2-5	.	TGTGCCAGCAGCTTAGTCAATGGGCAAGAGACCCAGTACTTC	CASSLVNGQETQYF
TRBV23-1	few	TRBJ2-7	.	TGCGCCAGCGGGACCCAGCCCTACTACTACGAGCAGTACTTC	CASGTQPYYYEQYF
TRBV5-1	.	TRBJ2-6	.	TGCGCCAGCAGACGGCCGGGACGGGAAGTATCTGGGGCCAACGTCCTGACTTTC	CASRRPGREVSGANVLTF
TRBV18	.	TRBJ1-1	.	TGTGCCAGCTCACCGTCCAGGGATAATACTGAAGCTTTCTTT	CASSPSRDNTEAFF
TRBV20-1	.	TRBJ2-1	.	TGCAGTGCTGGGAATGGGGGGTACAATGAGCAGTTCTTC	CSAGNGGYNEQFF
TRBV19	.	TRBJ2-2	.	TGTGCCACCCACGGGCCTAGGAGGGAGCTGTTTTTT	CATHGPRRELFF
TRBV5-4	.	TRBJ1-4	.	TGTGCCAGCAGCCTTACACAGGGACGGGCTGAAAAACTGTTTTTT	CASSLTQGRAEKLFF
TRBV20-1	.	TRBJ2-1	.	TGCAGTGCTAGGAGGGTTGGCAATGAGCAGTTCTTC	CSARRVGNEQFF
TRBV6-5	.	TRBJ2-3	TRBD2	TGTGCCAGCAGTTACTCTAACGGGGCGGGGGGGCTAGATACGCAGTATTTT	CASSYSNGAGGLDTQYF
TRBV9	.	TRBJ1-1	.	TGTGCCAGCAGCGTAGGTACGCCCCGGGGTGAAGCTTTCTTT	CASSVGTPRGEAFF
TRBV6-6	.	TRBJ2-3	.	TGTGCCAGCAGTTCTCAACCCGGGCTTAGCACAGATACGCAGTATTTT	CASSSQPGLSTDTQYF
TRBV7-6	few	TRBJ2-7	TRBD1	TGTGCCAGCGGGACAGGTACCTACGAGCAGTACTTC	CASGTGTYEQYF
TRBV5-6	.	TRBJ2-3	.	TGTGCCAGCAGCTTGCTTGCGGGCTTGAATTTGGTGCAGTATTTT	CASSLLAGLNLVQYF
TRBV30	.	TRBJ1-2	TRBD1	TGTGCCTGGGCGGACAGGGCGCCCTATGGCTACACCTTC	CAWADRAPYGYTF
TRBV7-9	.	TRBJ1-2	.	TGTGCCAGCAGCTTAGTGGGAGGTGGCTACACCTTC	CASSLVGGGYTF
TRBV2	.	TRBJ2-5	TRBD2	TGTGCCAGCAGTGGGGAGCGGGGGGGCCTGGAGACCCAGTACTTC	CASSGERGGLETQYF
TRBV5-4	.	TRBJ1-2	.	TGTGCCAGCAGCTTGCCCAGGGCTGATGGCTACACCTTC	CASSLPRADGYTF
TRBV28	.	TRBJ2-5	TRBD1	TGTGCCAGCAGTAAAGGGACAGGGGCACAAGAGACCCAGTACTTC	CASSKGTGAQETQYF
TRBV15	few	TRBJ2-2	TRBD1	TGTGCCACCAGCAGAGGGGACAGGGGGCTGGACACCGGGGAGCTGTTTTTT	CATSRGDRGLDTGELFF
TRBV2	.	TRBJ2-7	.	TGTGCCAGCAGGATAACCTACGAGCAGTACTTC	CASRITYEQYF
TRBV2	.	TRBJ1-2	TRBD1	TGTGCCAGCAGTGTTGACAGGGGAGACTATGGCTACACCTTC	CASSVDRGDYGYTF
TRBV29-1	.	TRBJ2-1	.	TGCAGCGTTGAAGAGCCTAGCAACTACAATGAGCAGTTCTTC	CSVEEPSNYNEQFF
TRBV29-1	.	TRBJ2-2	TRBD1	TGCAGCGTTGAAGGGCACTGGACAGGTCGCGGCACCGGGGAGCTGTTTTTT	CSVEGHWTGRGTGELFF
TRBV6-5	.	TRBJ2-1	TRBD2	TGTGCCAGCAGTTTACCCCCCATGGCGGGGGTCTACAATGAGCAGTTCTTC	CASSLPPMAGVYNEQFF
TRBV20-1	.	TRBJ1-5	TRBD1	TGCAGTGCTAGAAATCCCAGGGGGCATGATCAGCCCCAGCATTTT	CSARNPRGHDQPQHF
TRBV4-1	.	TRBJ2-7	TRBD1	TGCGCCAGCAGCCAACCTCCGGGACAGGGGGCCTACGAGCAGTACTTC	CASSQPPGQGAYEQYF
TRBV4-1	.	TRBJ1-3	.	TGCGCCAGCAGCCAACCCCGCCTCGCTGGAAACACCATATATTTT	CASSQPRLAGNTIYF
TRBV6-1	few	TRBJ1-5	.	TGTGCCAGCACTATGGACGGGAATCAGCCCCAGCATTTT	CASTMDGNQPQHF
TRBV20-1	.	TRBJ1-1	.	TGCAGTGCTAGAGTGCCAGGCACTGAAGCTTTCTTT	CSARVPGTEAFF
TRBV20-1	.	TRBJ1-1	.	TGCAGTGCTTCTCCCGACAGGTTTGGTGAAGCTTTCTTT	CSASPDRFGEAFF
TRBV20-1	.	TRBJ2-1	.	TGCAGTGCCAACCCGCTGCAGCAAGCATCCTACAATGAGCAGTTCTTC	CSANPLQQASYNEQFF